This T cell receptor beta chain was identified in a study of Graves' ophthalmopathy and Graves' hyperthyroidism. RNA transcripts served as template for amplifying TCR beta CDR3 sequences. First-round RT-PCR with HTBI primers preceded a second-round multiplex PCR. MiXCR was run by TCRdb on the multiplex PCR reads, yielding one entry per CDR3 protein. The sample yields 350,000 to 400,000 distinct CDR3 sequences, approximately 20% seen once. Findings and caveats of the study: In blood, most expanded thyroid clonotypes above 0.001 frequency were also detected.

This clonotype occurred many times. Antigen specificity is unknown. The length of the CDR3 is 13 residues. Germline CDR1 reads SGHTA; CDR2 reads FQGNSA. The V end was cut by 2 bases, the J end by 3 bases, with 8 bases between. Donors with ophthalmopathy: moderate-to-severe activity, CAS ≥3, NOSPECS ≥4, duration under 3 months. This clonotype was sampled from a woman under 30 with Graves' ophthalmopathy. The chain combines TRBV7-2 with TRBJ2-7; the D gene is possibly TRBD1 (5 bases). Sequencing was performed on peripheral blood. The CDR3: CASSLQGNYEQYF. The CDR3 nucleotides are TGTGCCAGCAGCTTACAGGGTAACTACGAGCAGTACTTC.